Listed here is a single T cell receptor beta chain. The target antigen is unknown. This sample is drawn from a study of T cell repertoires in cytomegalovirus infection. Background on the study: Public TCR beta signatures marked donors with CMV infection and the matching HLA. Study observations and caveats: Carriers of CMV and the relevant HLA type were discriminated by public TCR beta frequency. HLA-C-restricted TCR beta clonotypes specific for CMV led the ex vivo response.

One entry per CDR3 protein, called by TCRdb with MiXCR from the reads. The sample carries roughly 630,000 distinct CDR3 sequences, approximately 24% recorded once. The specimen sequenced was CD8+ T cells from PBMCs. The clonotype comes from a human donor in good health (CMV status not recorded). Some clones in this sample may be carry-over from other donors' samples.

CDR3 amino acids: CASSFRHTVIDEQFF. CDR3 coding DNA: TGCGCCAGCAGCTTCCGACATACGGTAATAGATGAGCAGTTCTTC. The chain has TRBV5-1 and TRBJ2-1, with D unclear. Deletions cut 2 bases from V and 8 bases from J, with 17 bases between. CDR1 SGHRS and CDR2 YFSETQ come from the germline V gene. There are 15 residues in the CDR3.